A single sample is the source of the 27 T cell receptor beta chains below, sequenced in a study of cytomegalovirus exposure and HLA in healthy donors. The PCR made use of 60 Vbeta and 13 Jbeta primers. Using immunoSEQ multiplex PCR, the repertoire was profiled, and TCRdb retains in-frame clones only, with some absent. This sample has around 110,000 clones, with about two thirds found just once. Material for sequencing was PBMCs. These receptors all stem from a boy younger than 18 in good health and CMV-seronegative.

The gene calls are TRBV27 and TRBJ1-6; D call uncertain. Trimming removed 4 bases at V and 6 bases at J, with 10 bases between. Germline CDR1 reads MNHEY; CDR2 reads SMNVEV (reference sequence). The CDR3 has 14 residues. The CDR3 DNA is TGTGCCAGCAGTTGGGCGGGGTCTAATTCACCCCTCCACTTT. Protein sequence: CASSWAGSNSPLHF.

The genes are TRBV5-4 and TRBJ2-5; 8 bases align to TRBD2. Germline V lookup: CDR1 SGHNT, CDR2 YYREEE (reference sequence). The CDR3 consists of 14 residues. Trimming removed 2 bases from V and 2 bases from J; junction bases left unmatched: 2. In nucleotides, the CDR3 is TGTGCCAGCAGCTTTGGCGGGGGGCAAGAGACCCAGTACTTC. Translated: CASSFGGGQETQYF.

V is TRBV4-1 and J is TRBJ1-2, with a possible D match to TRBD1 (5 bases). The CDR3 extends over 16 amino acids. From germline, CDR1 is MGHRA and CDR2 YSYEKL. The V and J ends lost 0 bases and 4 bases respectively, with 15 bases between them. This CDR3 is CASSQDEGDGSYGYTF. Written as DNA, the CDR3 is TGCGCCAGCAGCCAAGATGAAGGGGACGGGAGCTATGGCTACACCTTC.

The chain has TRBV6-5 and TRBJ1-4, with 8 bases identical to TRBD1. Trimming cost V 3 bases and J 5 bases; bases outside gene matches: 8. Germline V gives CDR1 MNHEY, CDR2 SVGAGI. This CDR3 has 16 amino acids. CDR3 protein: CASSYSGQGENEKLFF. DNA of the CDR3: TGTGCCAGCAGTTATTCCGGACAGGGCGAGAATGAAAAACTGTTTTTT.

A few counts support this clone. This sequence joins TRBV25-1 and TRBJ2-5, with TRBD1 identical over 8 bases. J was trimmed by 5 bases and V by 7 bases; bases with no gene match: 9. Germline V gene lookup returns CDR1 MGHDK and CDR2 SYGVNS. The CDR3 runs 14 residues. The CDR3 DNA follows: TGTGCCAGCAACACCGCAGGGGGCCTTGAGACCCAGTACTTC. This translates into CASNTAGGLETQYF.

The chain has TRBV13 and TRBJ1-1, with no clear D. V lost 6 bases to trimming and J lost 6 bases, with 14 bases between them. Germline V gene sequence: CDR1 PRHDT, CDR2 FYEKMQ (reference sequence). The CDR3 has 13 amino acids. The DNA of the CDR3 is TGTGCCAGCAGTCGGGGTTCGGGTCCTGAAGCTTTCTTT. Its translation: CASSRGSGPEAFF.

The chain carries TRBV15 and TRBJ2-7; tentatively, D is TRBD2 (5 bases). The CDR3 runs to 14 residues. Trimming took 1 base from V and 2 from J, leaving 9 bases between them. The germline CDR1 and CDR2 sequences are LNHNV and YYDKDF (reference sequence). DNA for the CDR3: TGTGCCACCAGCAGAGTCCCACTAGCCTACGAGCAGTACTTC. Encoded protein: CATSRVPLAYEQYF.

This chain uses TRBV6-5 with TRBJ2-1; 9 positions agree with TRBD2. Germline-derived CDR1 and CDR2 are MNHEY and SVGAGI. CDR3 length: 15 amino acids. V shed 5 bases, J shed 3 bases, and the junction held 5 bases outside the gene matches. For the CDR3, the DNA is TGTGCCAGCAGTCCCCTAGCGGGGAGCTACAATGAGCAGTTCTTC. It yields the protein CASSPLAGSYNEQFF.

V gene TRBV7-2 combines with J gene TRBJ2-4; D is ambiguous. The CDR3 runs to 13 residues. Trimming cost V 3 bases and J 8 bases, with 11 bases left between them. Germline assignment: CDR1 SGHTA and CDR2 FQGNSA. The CDR3 loop is CASSFKFGDIQYF. For the CDR3, the DNA is TGTGCCAGCAGCTTTAAGTTCGGAGACATTCAGTACTTC. Based on the CDR3 plus reference TRBV7-2 and TRBJ2-4, the full variable domain is GAGVSQSPSNKVTEKGKDVELRCDPISGHTALYWYRQSLGQGLEFLIYFQGNSAPDKSGLPSDRFSAERTGGSVSTLTIQRTQQEDSAVYLCASSFKFGDIQYFGAGTRLSVL.

V gene TRBV25-1 combines with J gene TRBJ1-6, with D possibly TRBD1 on 6 matching bases. CDR1 is MGHDK, CDR2 SYGVNS, per germline. Deletions cut 1 base from V and 5 bases from J, with 12 bases between. CDR3 length equals 16 residues. The CDR3 reads CASSELGGPDNSPLHF. For the CDR3, the DNA is TGTGCCAGCAGTGAATTGGGGGGGCCGGATAATTCACCCCTCCACTTT.

V usage is TRBV5-6 and J usage is TRBJ2-6; D unclear. CDR1 and CDR2 from the germline V gene are SGHDT and YYEEEE. V was clipped by 2 bases and J by 1 base, with 7 bases between them. The CDR3 spans 15 residues. The CDR3 DNA follows: TGTGCCAGCAGCTTAGAGGCGTCTGGGGCCAACGTCCTGACTTTC. This translates into CASSLEASGANVLTF.

CDR3 residues: CASSSGGAPDTQYF. Written as DNA, the CDR3 is TGTGCCAGCAGTAGCGGGGGGGCCCCAGATACGCAGTATTTT. V and J are TRBV6-4 and TRBJ2-3; TRBD2 matches at 10 bases. CDR3 length: 14 amino acids. Trimming at V came to 5 bases and at J to 4 bases, leaving 3 bases not matched to a gene. Germline lookup yields CDR1 MRHNA and CDR2 SNTAGT.

The V gene is TRBV28, the J gene TRBJ1-2; D might be TRBD1 (5 bases). The CDR3 is 14 residues long. The germline gives CDR1 MDHEN, CDR2 SYDVKM. The V end was cut by 3 bases, the J end by 3 bases, with 11 bases between. The CDR3 nucleotides read TGTGCCAGCAGTTTGGCGGGACTTGACTATGGCTACACCTTC. Translated, it gives CASSLAGLDYGYTF.

V and J are TRBV6-6 and TRBJ2-7; D is unclear. This CDR3 spans 15 amino acids. Between the trimmed V and J ends, which lost 7 bases and 2 bases, there was a span of 18 bases. Germline V gene data show CDR1 as MNHNY and CDR2 as SVGAGI (reference sequence). CDR3 bases: TGTGCCAGCATAAAGTACAGAACCAACCCCTACGAGCAGTACTTC. Protein: CASIKYRTNPYEQYF.

The chain uses TRBV5-4 and TRBJ2-7, with a weak D call TRBD2 (5 bases). The CDR3 runs 13 residues. V was shortened by 7 bases and J by 2 bases, with 13 bases between the two germline ends. Looked up from germline, CDR1 is SGHNT and CDR2 is YYREEE (reference sequence). The CDR3: CASQRGSTYEQYF. As DNA, the CDR3 is TGTGCCAGCCAGAGAGGGAGTACCTACGAGCAGTACTTC. The whole variable domain, filled in from reference TRBV5-4 and TRBJ2-7, reads ETGVTQSPTHLIKTRGQQVTLRCSSQSGHNTVSWYQQALGQGPQFIFQYYREEENGRGNFPPRFSGLQFPNYSSELNVNALELDDSALYLCASQRGSTYEQYFGPGTRLTVT.

The sample holds one count of this clone. The chain joins TRBV13 to TRBJ2-1, with no clear D. The CDR3 has 17 amino acids. The germline V gene has CDR1 PRHDT and CDR2 FYEKMQ (reference sequence). Trimming left V 3 bases short and J 0 bases short, with 15 bases between. CDR3 bases: TGTGCCAGCAGCTTGTATGGAGTAGACCTCTCCTACAATGAGCAGTTCTTC. This sequence encodes CASSLYGVDLSYNEQFF.

The chain uses TRBV29-1 and TRBJ2-1, with 9 bases lining up with TRBD2. With V trimmed by 7 bases and J by 2 bases, 3 bases remained unmatched. This CDR3 is built from 13 residues. Germline CDR1 is SQVTM and CDR2 is ANQGSEA. The CDR3 loop reads CSGQREAYNEQFF. DNA of the CDR3: TGCAGCGGACAGCGGGAGGCCTACAATGAGCAGTTCTTC.

The V call is TRBV29-1, the J call TRBJ2-1, with 7 bases fitting TRBD2. The CDR3 has 13 residues. Germline CDR1 is SQVTM and CDR2 is ANQGSEA. The V segment lost 6 bases and the J segment 4 bases; nucleotides outside the gene matches: 6. In nucleotides, the CDR3 is TGCAGCGTGTGGCTAGCGGATTACAATGAGCAGTTCTTC. Its translation is CSVWLADYNEQFF.

J is TRBJ2-2 and V is TRBV2, with a possible D match to TRBD2 (6 bases). CDR3 length equals 14 residues. Trimming pared 6 bases from V and 6 bases from J, leaving 14 bases between. Germline assignment: CDR1 SNHLY and CDR2 FYNNEI. For the CDR3, the DNA is TGTGCCAGCAGCTTAGGCAGGGAGGCCGGGGAGCTGTTTTTT. Protein sequence: CASSLGREAGELFF.

This clone was detected only a few times. The chain employs TRBV27 and TRBJ1-2; 8 nucleotides match TRBD1. The length of the CDR3 is 15 residues. With 5 bases clipped from V and 1 base from J, the junction kept 6 bases outside the gene matches. The germline CDR1 and CDR2 sequences are MNHEY and SMNVEV (reference sequence). This chain's CDR3 is CASSPTGQGNYGYTF. For the CDR3, the DNA is TGTGCCAGCAGTCCAACCGGACAGGGTAACTATGGCTACACCTTC.

V gene TRBV11-2 combines with J gene TRBJ1-3; D may be TRBD1 (6 bases). This CDR3 spans 15 amino acids. Trimming pared 3 bases from V and 4 bases from J, leaving 13 bases between. CDR1 is SGHAT and CDR2 is FQNNGV in the germline V gene. CDR3 sequence (DNA): TGTGCCAGCAGCTTGGGAGGGGGGAAAGGAAACACCATATATTTT. It specifies CASSLGGGKGNTIYF.

The rearrangement joins TRBV4-3 to TRBJ2-7; TRBD2 matches 8 bases. V gave up 0 bases and J gave up 3 bases; unmatched junction bases: 7. This CDR3 has 16 amino acids. Germline CDR1 reads LGHNA; CDR2 reads YSLEER. CDR3 in amino acids: CASSQEWVAGNYEQYF. Written as DNA, the CDR3 is TGCGCCAGCAGCCAAGAGTGGGTAGCGGGGAACTACGAGCAGTACTTC.

Concerning this clone itself: One end of the junction varies from germline; a read error may be responsible. V usage is TRBV4-1 and J usage is TRBJ2-5; D is possibly TRBD2 (7 bases). In germline, CDR1 is MGHRA, CDR2 YSYEKL. The length of the CDR3 is 13 residues. The CDR3 reads CASSQDPLRGQNF. The CDR3 DNA is TGCGCCAGCAGCCAAGATCCTCTGCGGGGGCAGAACTTC.

This chain uses TRBV7-2 with TRBJ1-1; weak D call: TRBD1 (5 bases). Germline V gene lookup returns CDR1 SGHTA and CDR2 FQGNSA. This CDR3 is built from 17 residues. V lost 5 bases, J lost 0 bases, and 19 bases lay in between. CDR3 amino acids: CASSPPGGVGMNTEAFF. CDR3 sequence (DNA): TGTGCCAGCAGCCCTCCGGGAGGGGTCGGGATGAACACTGAAGCTTTCTTT.

CDR3: CASTWGTVNYEQYF. Here the CDR3 DNA reads TGTGCCAGCACCTGGGGGACAGTTAACTACGAGCAGTACTTC. V usage is TRBV28 and J usage is TRBJ2-7; 7 nucleotides match TRBD1. The V and J ends lost 7 bases and 3 bases, in that order; junction bases with no gene match: 9. The CDR3 spans 14 residues. The germline V gene has CDR1 MDHEN and CDR2 SYDVKM.

This sequence joins TRBV5-6 and TRBJ2-5, with 9 bases aligning to TRBD2. Trimming took 5 bases from V and 5 from J; bases not matched to a gene: 13. CDR1 is SGHDT, CDR2 YYEEEE, per germline. The CDR3 covers 16 residues. CDR3 protein: CASRPWGGGAGETQYF. The CDR3, as DNA: TGTGCCAGCAGACCCTGGGGCGGGGGGGCCGGGGAGACCCAGTACTTC. Variable domain in full (rest from reference TRBV5-6 and TRBJ2-5): DAGVTQSPTHLIKTRGQQVTLRCSPKSGHDTVSWYQQALGQGPQFIFQYYEEEERQRGNFPDRFSGHQFPNYSSELNVNALLLGDSALYLCASRPWGGGAGETQYFGPGTRLLVL.

V gene TRBV27 combines with J gene TRBJ2-5; 8 bases are shared with TRBD2. The V segment lost 0 bases and the J segment 3 bases; nucleotides outside the gene matches: 3. Germline-derived CDR1 and CDR2 are MNHEY and SMNVEV (reference sequence). The CDR3 runs 15 residues. The CDR3 DNA sequence: TGTGCCAGCAGTTTATCTCTGGGACTAGAAGAGACCCAGTACTTC. Translating it yields CASSLSLGLEETQYF.